This TCR beta chain was recovered during a study of Graves' ophthalmopathy and Graves' hyperthyroidism. The wider study: Investigators collected peripheral blood at initial diagnosis, before any treatment was given.

Trimming removed 6 bases from V and 2 bases from J, with 10 bases in between. This CDR3 spans 13 amino acids. Germline V gene lookup returns CDR1 LGHNT and CDR2 FRNRAP. All donors with ophthalmopathy were recorded as having moderate-to-severe activity, CAS ≥3, NOSPECS ≥4 and a duration under 3 months. The PBMCs were taken from approximately 11 ml of fresh peripheral blood. RNA transcripts yielded amplified TCR beta CDR3 regions. Scientists carried out first-round RT-PCR using HTBI primers and then a second-round multiplex PCR. TCRdb ran MiXCR on the multiplex PCR reads and lists one entry per CDR3 protein. The table lists nearly 400,000 distinct CDR3 sequences, around 16% of them singletons. General study findings and limits: Stable hyperthyroidism and ophthalmopathy were told apart by a 13-signature model, which achieved almost 90% sensitivity and approximately 81% specificity.

This clonotype was counted at least ten times. The antigen is undetermined. The chain couples TRBV12-5 to TRBJ1-1; tentatively, D is TRBD1 (5 bases). Sequenced material: peripheral blood. The TCR sequence derives from a woman under 30 with Graves' ophthalmopathy. The CDR3 protein is CASGWGRNTEAFF. Here the CDR3 DNA reads TGTGCTAGTGGGTGGGGACGTAACACTGAAGCTTTCTTT.